The 27 T cell receptor beta chains reported below all come from one sample, sequenced in a study of regulatory T cells in long-lasting Graves disease. Investigators prepared the TCR beta libraries by applying iRepertoire HTBI primers and Arm-PCR of CDR3 regions. TCRdb reprocessed the multiplex PCR reads via MiXCR and lists one record per CDR3 protein. The table shows hundreds of thousands of distinct CDR3 sequences, with around 20% occurring only once. The time point here: persistent/refractory GD, antithyroid drugs over 5 years with positive TRAb. Scientists built the TCR library using RNA that was extracted from PBMCs. The sequencing here drew on peripheral blood mononuclear cells (PBMCs), taken when the disease was refractory, from a patient treated with antithyroid drugs. These receptors all come from a female donor with Graves disease.

The table lists this clonotype with many counts. The V and J genes are TRBV20-1 and TRBJ1-5, with D possibly being TRBD1 (5 bases). The CDR3 sequence is 16 residues long. CDR1 is DFQATT and CDR2 is SNEGSKA in the germline V gene (reference sequence). Between the trimmed V and J ends, which lost 4 bases and 3 bases, there was a span of 19 bases. CDR3 nucleotide sequence: TGCAGTGCTACCCTTTTAGGCAGGGCCCTCAATCAGCCCCAGCATTTT. Its protein product is CSATLLGRALNQPQHF.

This sequence joins TRBV30 and TRBJ2-2; no definite D call. CDR1 GTSNPN and CDR2 SVGIG come from the germline V gene (reference sequence). The CDR3 is 13 amino acids. Trimming shortened V by 3 bases and J by 2 bases, and 7 bases separated the two germline ends. The CDR3 DNA sequence: TGTGCCTGGAGATGGAGCAACACCGGGGAGCTGTTTTTT. Translated, it gives CAWRWSNTGELFF.

This clonotype has at least ten counts. The V gene is TRBV7-9, the J gene TRBJ2-2; 8 bases fit TRBD1. V shed 5 bases and J 3 bases; nucleotides not matched to a gene: 2. The length of the CDR3 is 14 residues. Germline values: CDR1 SEHNR, CDR2 FQNEAQ (reference sequence). DNA of the CDR3: TGTGCCAGCAGCACGGGACAGGACACCGGGGAGCTGTTTTTT. It codes for CASSTGQDTGELFF.

In this sample, this clonotype turned up many times. The chain joins TRBV5-1 to TRBJ2-6, with 7 positions matching TRBD2. CDR1 SGHRS and CDR2 YFSETQ come from the germline V gene. The CDR3 is made up of 18 amino acids. J was trimmed by 0 bases and V by 0 bases; bases with no gene match: 6. CDR3 coding DNA: TGCGCCAGCAGCTTGGTCGGCGGGAGAGTCTCTGGGGCCAACGTCCTGACTTTC. The encoded protein is CASSLVGGRVSGANVLTF. Based on the CDR3 plus reference TRBV5-1 and TRBJ2-6, the full variable domain is KAGVTQTPRYLIKTRGQQVTLSCSPISGHRSVSWYQQTPGQGLQFLFEYFSETQRNKGNFPGRFSGRQFSNSRSEMNVSTLELGDSALYLCASSLVGGRVSGANVLTFGAGSRLTVL.

The sample holds many counts of this clonotype. This chain uses TRBV6-1 with TRBJ2-7; 11 nucleotides line up with TRBD2. The germline CDR1 and CDR2 sequences are MNHNS and SASEGT. CDR3 size: 14 residues. V shed 7 bases and J 4 bases; nucleotides not matched to a gene: 6. CDR3 coding DNA: TGTGCCAGCATTACCGGGACTAGCGGTTACGAGCAGTACTTC. This gives the protein CASITGTSGYEQYF.

This clonotype was counted ten times or more. This chain links TRBV12-3 or TRBV12-4 with TRBJ1-5; no clear D gene. The CDR3 totals 14 residues. Trimming stripped 6 bases from V and 1 base from J, with 10 bases between. CDR3 DNA: TGTGCCAGCAGCCCAACAAGGAGCAATCAGCCCCAGCATTTT. This encodes CASSPTRSNQPQHF.

This clonotype was picked up a small number of times. V gene TRBV7-3 combines with J gene TRBJ2-6; no reliable D call. Germline CDR1 reads SGHTA; CDR2 reads FQGTGA. The V and J ends lost 4 bases and 0 bases respectively, with 13 bases between them. The length of the CDR3 is 17 residues. As DNA, the CDR3 is TGTGCCAGCAGCTCACCCCCCCTGGACTCTGGGGCCAACGTCCTGACTTTC. Translated, it gives CASSSPPLDSGANVLTF.

This chain connects TRBV29-1 to TRBJ2-1, with D perhaps given as TRBD1 or TRBD2 (5 bases each). Germline CDR1 reads SQVTM; CDR2 reads ANQGSEA. Trimming took 7 bases from V and 4 from J, leaving 11 bases between them. This CDR3 comprises 12 residues. The CDR3 loop is CSARWGYNEQFF. The CDR3 bases are TGCAGCGCCCGTTGGGGGTACAATGAGCAGTTCTTC.

This clonotype has at least ten counts. In DNA, the CDR3 is TGTGCCAGCAGCTCCGCCCGATGGACACGCCAAGAGACCCAGTACTTC. Its protein product is CASSSARWTRQETQYF. This rearrangement joins TRBV7-9 to TRBJ2-5, with a weak D call TRBD1 (5 bases). CDR1 is SEHNR and CDR2 is FQNEAQ in the germline V gene (reference sequence). Trimming pared 4 bases from V and 1 base from J, leaving 16 bases between. This CDR3 spans 16 amino acids.

This chain joins TRBV7-9 and TRBJ1-4; D not resolved. The germline CDR1 and CDR2 sequences are SEHNR and FQNEAQ (reference sequence). Trimming shortened V by 4 bases and J by 0 bases, and 9 bases separated the two germline ends. The CDR3 loop spans 15 amino acids. DNA for the CDR3: TGTGCCAGCAGCTCCGCCAGGACAACTAATGAAAAACTGTTTTTT. This sequence encodes CASSSARTTNEKLFF.

This clonotype appeared many times. This rearrangement joins TRBV6-1 to TRBJ1-4; D possibly corresponds to TRBD1 (5 bases). The CDR3 length is 15 residues. The ends were cut back, 6 bases at V and 3 bases at J, with 14 bases in the middle. Germline-derived CDR1 and CDR2 are MNHNS and SASEGT. The CDR3 sequence: CASSPGLRANEKLFF. CDR3 in DNA: TGTGCCAGCAGCCCGGGGCTTAGGGCTAATGAAAAACTGTTTTTT.

This clonotype was counted only a few times. The V gene is TRBV12-3 or TRBV12-4, the J gene TRBJ2-1; tentatively, D is TRBD2 (6 bases). The CDR3 length is 15 residues. V dropped 0 bases and J dropped 6 bases, with 12 bases sitting between them. CDR3 in amino acids: CASSLAAGPPNEQFF. For the CDR3, the DNA is TGTGCCAGCAGTTTAGCTGCGGGGCCGCCCAATGAGCAGTTCTTC.

This clonotype was counted only a few times. The rearrangement joins TRBV6-1 to TRBJ2-7; 9 positions match TRBD1. From germline, CDR1 is MNHNS and CDR2 SASEGT. The ends lost 6 bases at V and 1 base at J; junction bases unmatched: 7. The CDR3 has 15 residues. CDR3 DNA sequence: TGTGCCAGCAGACGCACAGGGGGCAGGTCCTACGAGCAGTACTTC. It encodes CASRRTGGRSYEQYF.

This clonotype was seen repeatedly, ten times or more. The CDR3 protein is CASSFADRGRETQYF. DNA for the CDR3: TGTGCCAGCAGTTTTGCCGACAGGGGGCGGGAGACCCAGTACTTC. V usage is TRBV28 and J usage is TRBJ2-5; 10 positions match TRBD1. This CDR3 has 15 amino acids. The V segment lost 3 bases and the J segment 5 bases; nucleotides outside the gene matches: 6. The V gene's germline CDR1 is MDHEN and CDR2 SYDVKM.

At least ten counts were recorded for this clonotype. This sequence joins TRBV15 and TRBJ2-7, with D possibly matching TRBD2 (6 bases). Trimming pared 9 bases from V and 5 bases from J, leaving 14 bases between. Germline V gene lookup returns CDR1 LNHNV and CDR2 YYDKDF (reference sequence). This CDR3 has 12 amino acids. This CDR3 is CATGTEGDEQYF. The CDR3 DNA reads TGTGCCACTGGGACTGAGGGTGACGAGCAGTACTTC.

The CDR3 region has the DNA TGTGCCAGCACCCGGACTCCCCCCTCTGGGGCCAACGTCCTGACTTTC. Its protein is CASTRTPPSGANVLTF. The J gene is TRBJ2-6, the V gene TRBV11-2, with TRBD2 as a possible D gene (5 bases). Trimming took 7 bases from V and 0 from J, leaving 13 bases between them. Germline CDR1 reads SGHAT; CDR2 reads FQNNGV. The CDR3 has 16 residues.

This clonotype was recorded at least ten times. The chain employs TRBV7-9 and TRBJ2-5, with TRBD1 matching 9 bases. V trimming: 6 bases; J trimming: 5 bases; junction bases outside the gene matches: 7. The CDR3 is 14 residues long. Germline CDR1 reads SEHNR; CDR2 reads FQNEAQ (reference sequence). The CDR3 bases are TGTGCCAGCAGTACAGGGGGCTTTGTGGAGACCCAGTACTTC. Protein sequence: CASSTGGFVETQYF.

A word on this clonotype: Just one base apart from a much larger clone, this may be a read error. V usage is TRBV28 and J usage is TRBJ1-1, with D tentatively TRBD1 (6 bases). V was trimmed by 7 bases and J by 0 bases, leaving 15 bases between them. The CDR3 totals 15 residues. CDR1 MDHEN and CDR2 SYDVKM come from the germline V gene. The DNA for the CDR3 is TGTGCCAGCAATTTTGTGGGACACCTGAACACTGAAGCTTTCTTT. It codes for CASNFVGHLNTEAFF. The entire variable domain, with the rest obtained from reference TRBV28 and TRBJ1-1, is as follows: DVKVTQSSRYLVKRTGEKVFLECVQDMDHENMFWYRQDPGLGLRLIYFSYDVKMKEKGDIPEGYSVSREKKERFSLILESASTNQTSMYLCASNFVGHLNTEAFFGQGTRLTVV.

This clonotype was recorded many times. A read error may be the cause here, since a much bigger clone is one base away. The genes are TRBV3-1 and TRBJ2-5, with 9 positions matching TRBD2. From germline, CDR1 is LGHDT and CDR2 YNNKEL (reference sequence). This CDR3 region has 13 residues. V was pared by 7 bases and J by 3 bases, with 3 bases of the junction left unmatched. CDR3 in amino acids: CASTLAGEETQYF. CDR3 sequence (DNA): TGTGCCAGCACCTTAGCGGGAGAAGAGACCCAGTACTTC.

There are a few counts of this clonotype. This chain connects TRBV6-2 or TRBV6-3 to TRBJ2-3; D unclear. This CDR3 contains 12 residues. Germline-derived CDR1 and CDR2 are MNHEY and SVGEGT. The germline V and J ends were trimmed by 2 bases and 9 bases, with 9 bases remaining between them. The CDR3 loop reads CASSYGGVTQYF. CDR3 DNA sequence: TGTGCCAGCAGTTACGGTGGGGTGACGCAGTATTTT.

Worth noting for this clonotype: This likely traces to a read error, being one base from a far larger clone. The CDR3 carries no conserved terminal phenylalanine or tryptophan, so it likely arises from a read error. V is TRBV7-9 and J is TRBJ2-5; perhaps TRBD2 as D (5 bases). The CDR3 is 12 amino acids. Between the trimmed V and J ends, which lost 6 bases and 3 bases, there was a span of 8 bases. CDR1 SEHNR and CDR2 FQNEAQ come from the germline V gene (reference sequence). CDR3 sequence reads: CASSLGEETQYL. The CDR3 nucleotides read TGTGCCAGCAGTCTCGGGGAAGAGACCCAGTACCTC.

This clonotype has ten or more counts. The CDR3 is CASSLSAGAIEQYF. The CDR3 DNA reads as TGTGCCAGCAGTTTATCTGCGGGAGCCATCGAGCAGTACTTC. V gene TRBV28 combines with J gene TRBJ2-7; 7 nucleotides line up with TRBD2. The V and J ends lost 1 base and 6 bases, in that order; junction bases with no gene match: 6. This CDR3 is built from 14 residues. CDR1 MDHEN and CDR2 SYDVKM come from the germline V gene.

In this sample, this clonotype turned up a few times. The chain has TRBV6-1 and TRBJ2-2; perhaps TRBD2 as D (6 bases). V shed 7 bases and J shed 4 bases, with 10 bases lying between them. This CDR3 region has 13 residues. CDR1 is MNHNS and CDR2 is SASEGT in the germline V gene. This CDR3 is CASTYGGTGELFF. The CDR3 nucleotides read TGTGCCAGCACCTACGGGGGCACCGGGGAGCTGTTTTTT.

The sample holds a few counts of this clonotype. The chain has TRBV12-3 or TRBV12-4 and TRBJ2-6; D unclear. V was shortened by 6 bases and J by 0 bases, with 12 bases between the two germline ends. The CDR3 contains 16 residues. The CDR3 sequence is CASSLFVSSGANVLTF. The CDR3 DNA is TGTGCCAGCAGCTTGTTTGTGAGCTCTGGGGCCAACGTCCTGACTTTC.

The chain carries TRBV29-1 and TRBJ2-2; no clear D gene. With 3 bases removed from V and 6 bases from J, the gap between germline ends came to 11 bases. CDR1 is SQVTM, CDR2 ANQGSEA, per germline. CDR3 size: 13 residues. In nucleotides, the CDR3 is TGCAGCGTTGAGTCTCCTCCGGCCGGGGAGCTGTTTTTT. Encoded protein: CSVESPPAGELFF.

At least ten counts were recorded for this clonotype. The genes are TRBV29-1 and TRBJ2-5; D may be TRBD1 (7 bases). Germline CDR1 reads SQVTM; CDR2 reads ANQGSEA. The V end lost 7 bases, the J end lost 7 bases, and 19 bases lay between the germline ends. The CDR3 spans 13 residues. CDR3 residues: CSAREGQGGTQYF. The CDR3 DNA follows: TGCAGCGCCAGAGAGGGGCAGGGGGGGACCCAGTACTTC.

This clonotype was counted a few times. This sequence joins TRBV7-3 and TRBJ2-3; D call uncertain. This CDR3 contains 16 residues. The V end lost 4 bases, the J end lost 1 base, and 15 bases lay between the germline ends. Germline V CDR1 and CDR2: SGHTA, FQGTGA. CDR3 DNA sequence: TGTGCCAGCAGCTCCCATAGGCGTCTTGGCACAGATACGCAGTATTTT. It is translated as CASSSHRRLGTDTQYF.